This T cell receptor (beta chain) originates from a study of T cell responses to AZD1222 COVID-19 vaccine. Whole-study results and caveats: It was only a handful of AZD1222 recipients who were seropositive at baseline. Reports say nearly half of spike-specific TCRs go after unmutated variant regions. The donors showed a predominance of white British ancestry and of females, with possible underestimation of clonal diversity. Spike-spanning, vaccine-associated CD4 TCRs were dominant at 160-218 and 743-854.

As to this clone: Its target is unknown.

Sequenced by immunoSEQ multiplex PCR; TCRdb stores in-frame clones only, minus some. The sample has 130,000 or so clones; over 90% are singletons. Deletions cut 0 bases from V and 7 bases from J, with 12 bases between. The germline V gene has CDR1 GTSNPN and CDR2 SVGIG (reference sequence). The CDR3 is 13 residues long. Sequencing used peripheral blood, obtained on day 0 of AZD1222 vaccination. The source is an adult in good health. This rearrangement joins TRBV30 to TRBJ1-2; D is undetermined. CDR3 coding DNA: TGTGCCTGGAGTGTAATAGCGAGGGTTGGCTACACCTTC. Its protein is CAWSVIARVGYTF.